What follows are 12 T cell receptor beta chains derived from one specimen sequenced in a study of control samples from healthy donors and cancer patients. Here immunoSEQ multiplex PCR was the method, and the copy in TCRdb shows in-frame clones only, minus some. The sample contains 100,000 to 120,000 clones, roughly 80% of which appear only once. The sample taken for sequencing was blood. The receptors originated from a woman aged 45 to 65 in good health.

The genes are TRBV24-1 and TRBJ1-1; 7 bases align to TRBD1. The CDR3 has 13 amino acids. Germline values: CDR1 KGHDR, CDR2 SFDVKD. The V gene end was trimmed by 9 bases and the J gene end by 2 bases; junction bases not matched to a gene: 5. The CDR3 reads CATRRGGNTEAFF. CDR3 coding DNA: TGTGCCACCCGAAGAGGGGGCAACACTGAAGCTTTCTTT.

The chain couples TRBV27 to TRBJ1-1; possible D gene TRBD1, 6 bases. V lost 1 base, J lost 1 base, and 19 bases lay in between. The CDR3 loop spans 18 amino acids. In germline, CDR1 is MNHEY, CDR2 SMNVEV (reference sequence). The CDR3 sequence: CASSLYARGYKPNTEAFF. The CDR3, as DNA: TGTGCCAGCAGTTTATATGCCAGGGGCTATAAACCGAACACTGAAGCTTTCTTT.

The chain employs TRBV3-1 (or the pseudogene TRBV3-2) and TRBJ1-6; unclear D gene. The CDR3 loop spans 13 amino acids. Germline lookup yields CDR1 LGHDT and CDR2 YNNKEL (reference sequence). Trimming cost V 1 base and J 14 bases, with 12 bases left between them. In DNA form, the CDR3 reads TGTGCCAGCAGCCAAGTTGGCAGTCAGGCCCTCCACTTT. It is translated as CASSQVGSQALHF.

The CDR3 spells CASSLEIGGSPYEQYF. The DNA of the CDR3 is TGTGCCAGCAGCTTAGAGATCGGGGGCTCTCCCTACGAGCAGTACTTC. This chain connects TRBV11-2 to TRBJ2-7; perhaps D is TRBD1 or TRBD2 (6 bases each). The CDR3 has 16 residues. Germline V gene sequence: CDR1 SGHAT, CDR2 FQNNGV. V dropped 0 bases and J dropped 2 bases, with 14 bases sitting between them.

Notes on this clone: This sample also contains other DNA sequences that code for the same CDR3. V usage is TRBV6-2 or TRBV6-3 and J usage is TRBJ1-5, with TRBD1 as a possible D gene (5 bases). The CDR3 runs 14 residues. V was cut by 3 bases and J by 5 bases, with 11 bases left in between. Germline CDR1 and CDR2: MNHEY and SVGEGT. The CDR3 DNA reads TGTGCCAGCAGTTATATAGGGACCGATCAGCCCCAGCATTTT. As protein: CASSYIGTDQPQHF.

The CDR3 loop reads CASTQAGQGYNEQFF. DNA of the CDR3: TGTGCCAGCACCCAAGCGGGACAGGGCTACAATGAGCAGTTCTTC. The rearrangement joins TRBV6-5 to TRBJ2-1; 9 bases line up with TRBD1. Germline V gene lookup returns CDR1 MNHEY and CDR2 SVGAGI. The J segment lost 3 bases and the V segment lost 7 bases, leaving 7 bases of the junction unmatched. The CDR3 contains 15 residues.

The chain has TRBV4-1 and TRBJ1-6; D remains unclear. With 0 bases removed from V and 4 bases from J, the gap between germline ends came to 7 bases. The CDR3 runs to 15 residues. The germline V gene has CDR1 MGHRA and CDR2 YSYEKL. The CDR3 bases are TGCGCCAGCAGCCAAGACGGTTCTTATAATTCACCCCTCCACTTT. It translates to CASSQDGSYNSPLHF.

This chain connects TRBV28 to TRBJ2-5, with D unresolved. Trimming shortened V by 5 bases and J by 1 base, and 2 bases separated the two germline ends. The CDR3 extends over 11 amino acids. Germline CDR1 reads MDHEN; CDR2 reads SYDVKM. For the CDR3, the DNA is TGTGCCAGCAGTAGCCAAGAGACCCAGTACTTC. It encodes CASSSQETQYF. Full variable domain (rest looked up from reference TRBV28 and TRBJ2-5): DVKVTQSSRYLVKRTGEKVFLECVQDMDHENMFWYRQDPGLGLRLIYFSYDVKMKEKGDIPEGYSVSREKKERFSLILESASTNQTSMYLCASSSQETQYFGPGTRLLVL.

This clone was seen once. This specimen includes other DNA sequences encoding the same CDR3. J is TRBJ1-1 and V is TRBV3-1 (or the pseudogene TRBV3-2); D unresolved. This CDR3 region has 11 residues. V lost 6 bases and J 1 base, leaving 3 bases between the germline ends. The V gene's germline CDR1 is LGHDT and CDR2 YNNKEL (reference sequence). CDR3 nucleotides: TGTGCCAGCAGACGGAACACTGAAGCTTTCTTT. It is translated as CASRRNTEAFF.

This chain joins TRBV9 and TRBJ1-6; 7 bases map to TRBD1. Germline V gives CDR1 SGDLS, CDR2 YYNGEE. With 3 bases clipped from V and 5 bases from J, the junction kept 5 bases outside the gene matches. The CDR3 consists of 15 residues. CDR3 residues: CASSARQGDNSPLHF. For the CDR3, the DNA is TGTGCCAGCAGCGCTAGACAGGGAGATAATTCACCCCTCCACTTT.

V gene TRBV5-1 combines with J gene TRBJ1-2; 8 positions agree with TRBD1. Germline V gene data show CDR1 as SGHRS and CDR2 as YFSETQ. CDR3 length: 14 amino acids. V lost 1 base, J lost 2 bases, and 1 base stayed unmatched. CDR3 loop: CASSLSGGNYGYTF. The CDR3 DNA reads as TGCGCCAGCAGCTTGTCAGGGGGCAACTATGGCTACACCTTC.

This clone was counted a few times. The chain has TRBV6-6 and TRBJ2-2; unclear D gene. This CDR3 spans 12 amino acids. V lost 4 bases and J lost 4, with 4 bases in between. The germline CDR1 and CDR2 sequences are MNHNY and SVGAGI (reference sequence). CDR3 protein: CASSSSTGELFF. The CDR3 DNA sequence: TGTGCCAGCAGTTCCAGCACCGGGGAGCTGTTTTTT.